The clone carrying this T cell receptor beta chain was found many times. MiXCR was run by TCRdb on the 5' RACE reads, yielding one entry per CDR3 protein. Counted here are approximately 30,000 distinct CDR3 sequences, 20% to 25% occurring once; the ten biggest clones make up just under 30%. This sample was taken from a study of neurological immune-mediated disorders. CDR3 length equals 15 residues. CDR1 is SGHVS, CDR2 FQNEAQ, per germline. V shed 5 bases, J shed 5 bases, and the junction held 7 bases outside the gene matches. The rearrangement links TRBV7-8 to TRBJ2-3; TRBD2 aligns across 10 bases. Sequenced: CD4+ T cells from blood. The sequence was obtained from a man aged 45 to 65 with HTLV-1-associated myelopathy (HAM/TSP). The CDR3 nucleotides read TGTGCCAGCAGCCGACTAGCGGGTATGAGAGATACGCAGTATTTT. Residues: CASSRLAGMRDTQYF. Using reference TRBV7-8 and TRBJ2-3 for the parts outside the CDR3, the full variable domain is GAGVSQSPRYKVAKRGQDVALRCDPISGHVSLFWYQQALGQGPEFLTYFQNEAQLDKSGLPSDRFFAERPEGSVSTLKIQRTQQEDSAVYLCASSRLAGMRDTQYFGPGTRLTVL.